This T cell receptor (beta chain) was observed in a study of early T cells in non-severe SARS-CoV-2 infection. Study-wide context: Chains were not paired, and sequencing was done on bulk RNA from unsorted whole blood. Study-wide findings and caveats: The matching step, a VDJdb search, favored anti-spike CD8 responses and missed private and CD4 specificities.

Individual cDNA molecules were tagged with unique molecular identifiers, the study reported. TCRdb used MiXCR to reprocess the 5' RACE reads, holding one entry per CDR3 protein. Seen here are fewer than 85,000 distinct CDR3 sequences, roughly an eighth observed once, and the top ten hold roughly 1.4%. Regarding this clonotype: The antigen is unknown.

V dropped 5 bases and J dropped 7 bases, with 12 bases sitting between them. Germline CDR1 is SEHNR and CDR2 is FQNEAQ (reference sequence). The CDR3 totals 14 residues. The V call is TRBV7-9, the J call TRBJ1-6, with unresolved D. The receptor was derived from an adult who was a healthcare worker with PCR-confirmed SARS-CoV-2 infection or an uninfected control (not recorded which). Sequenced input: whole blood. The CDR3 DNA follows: TGTGCCAGCAGCCCAACAACGGGGAATTCACCCCTCCACTTT. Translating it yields CASSPTTGNSPLHF. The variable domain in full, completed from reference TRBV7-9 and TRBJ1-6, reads DTGVSQNPRHKITKRGQNVTFRCDPISEHNRLYWYRQTLGQGPEFLTYFQNEAQLEKSRLLSDRFSAERPKGSFSTLEIQRTEQGDSAMYLCASSPTTGNSPLHFGNGTRLTVT.